The 20 T cell receptor beta chains below all came from one sample that was sequenced in a study of tumor-infiltrating lymphocytes in oesophageal squamous cell carcinoma. TCRdb independently ran MiXCR on the PCR reads; one entry per CDR3 protein. This sample carries about 21,000 distinct CDR3 sequences, about 35% of them seen once, and the ten largest clones take around an eighth. Material: esophageal tumor tissue. Receptors originate from a male donor with esophageal squamous cell carcinoma.

This clonotype is a singleton in its sample. This may be a read error, as it is one base from a much larger clone. The CDR3 carries no conserved terminal phenylalanine or tryptophan, so it likely arises from a read error. Because the CDR3's place on the DNA is in doubt, the DNA is left out and the CDR3 is given as listed by TCRdb. The chain has TRBV7-2 and TRBJ2-3. Looked up from germline, CDR1 is SGHTA and CDR2 is FQGNSA. The CDR3 comprises 13 residues, both ends counted. This CDR3 is CASTRSRTYEQYL.

This clonotype was counted at least ten times. V gene TRBV28 combines with J gene TRBJ1-2, with TRBD1 as a possible D gene (5 bases). This CDR3 region has 11 residues. CDR1 and CDR2 from the germline V gene are MDHEN and SYDVKM. Trimming left V 7 bases short and J 5 bases short, with 8 bases between. The CDR3 DNA sequence: TGTGCCAGCACTCCAGGGTATGGCTACACCTTC. Translation: CASTPGYGYTF.

In its sample, this clonotype was seen many times. The chain employs TRBV12-3 or TRBV12-4 and TRBJ2-7; TRBD1 matches at 9 bases. There are 14 residues in the CDR3. The ends lost 5 bases at V and 1 base at J; junction bases unmatched: 3. In DNA form, the CDR3 reads TGTGCCAGCAGTGAGACAGGGGGGTCCTACGAGCAGTACTTC. This encodes CASSETGGSYEQYF.

The chain couples TRBV7-3 to TRBJ2-5, with 9 bases identical to TRBD2. Near its end, the DNA agrees better with TRBJ2-1, so the J call may be wrong. Germline CDR1 SGHTA, CDR2 FQGTGA. The CDR3 is 17 amino acids. CDR3 nucleotides: TGTGCCAGCAGCTTAAGTCCTAGCGGGGCAACCTACAATGAGCAGTTCTTC. Its translation is CASSLSPSGATYNEQFF.

This clonotype was seen at least ten times. This rearrangement joins TRBV7-2 to TRBJ2-1; no clear D. The CDR3 loop spans 16 amino acids. CDR1 and CDR2 from the germline V gene are SGHTA and FQGNSA. Trimming left V 5 bases short and J 4 bases short, with 18 bases between. The CDR3 sequence is CASSPPVTRLYNEQFF. CDR3 coding DNA: TGTGCCAGCAGCCCCCCCGTCACTCGCCTGTACAATGAGCAGTTCTTC.

This clonotype was counted many times. The chain joins TRBV6-6 to TRBJ2-7, with D unclear. The CDR3 totals 13 residues. CDR1 and CDR2 from the germline V gene are MNHNY and SVGAGI (reference sequence). Trimming took off 2 bases at V and 0 bases at J, with 5 bases between the two ends. The CDR3 is CASSYLGSYEQYF. CDR3 bases: TGTGCCAGCAGTTACCTGGGCTCCTACGAGCAGTACTTC.

This clonotype is termed medium-sized. The gene calls are TRBV7-2 and TRBJ2-1; no definite D call. V was trimmed by 2 bases and J by 2 bases, leaving 13 bases between them. Germline CDR1 and CDR2: SGHTA and FQGNSA. The CDR3 runs to 16 residues. In DNA form, the CDR3 reads TGTGCCAGCAGCTTATCCTCCAGGTCCCCCTACAATGAGCAGTTCTTC. This encodes CASSLSSRSPYNEQFF.

Judged by abundance, this clonotype is medium-sized. This chain connects TRBV7-9 to TRBJ2-3; the D call may be TRBD1 or TRBD2 (5 bases each). CDR1 is SEHNR, CDR2 FQNEAQ, per germline (reference sequence). V gave up 1 base and J gave up 2 bases, with 7 bases separating them. The CDR3 runs 14 residues. CDR3 region: CASSLGGATDTQYF. CDR3 nucleotides: TGTGCCAGCAGCTTAGGAGGGGCCACAGATACGCAGTATTTT.

To note about this clonotype: This could be a read error, since a much larger clone is one nucleotide away. The missing conserved phenylalanine or tryptophan at the end of this CDR3 makes a read error likely. Because the CDR3's place on the DNA is in doubt, the DNA is left out and the CDR3 is given as listed by TCRdb. V usage is TRBV7-6 and J usage is TRBJ2-2; TRBD2 is the table's D call and was not checked against the DNA. Germline CDR1 and CDR2: SGHVS and FNYEAQ. The length of the CDR3 is 10 amino acids, counting both ends. The CDR3 loop reads CAIIVVGGDV.

In regard to this clonotype: The CDR3 ends on some other residue instead of the conserved phenylalanine or tryptophan, so this is likely a read error. The limits of the CDR3 on the DNA are not certain, so only TCRdb's listed CDR3 is given. This chain connects TRBV7-2 to TRBJ2-7; the D call in the table, TRBD2, was not verified against the DNA. In germline, CDR1 is SGHTA, CDR2 FQGNSA. Including both end residues, the CDR3 is 16 amino acids long. This chain's CDR3 is CASSLSSGIYGYTFGS.

A few counts support this clonotype. The J gene is TRBJ2-3, the V gene TRBV6-6; 9 bases line up with TRBD2. The V gene's germline CDR1 is MNHNY and CDR2 SVGAGI (reference sequence). This CDR3 region has 15 residues. Trimming removed 2 bases from V and 1 base from J; junction bases left unmatched: 1. The CDR3 region is CASSYGTSRTDTQYF. CDR3 coding DNA: TGTGCCAGCAGTTACGGGACTAGCCGCACAGATACGCAGTATTTT.

Many counts were recorded for this clonotype. V gene TRBV2 combines with J gene TRBJ2-6; D is perhaps TRBD2 (7 bases). CDR1 and CDR2 from the germline V gene are SNHLY and FYNNEI. This CDR3 is built from 17 residues. Trimming took 5 bases from V and 4 from J, leaving 18 bases between them. The chain's CDR3 is CASSPGRGVTGANVLTF. The CDR3, as DNA: TGTGCCAGCAGTCCGGGGAGGGGGGTGACCGGGGCCAACGTCCTGACTTTC.

This clonotype appeared many times. The chain employs TRBV5-6 and TRBJ1-5; D remains ambiguous. Trimming removed 0 bases from V and 2 bases from J, with 12 bases in between. Per germline, CDR1 SGHDT and CDR2 YYEEEE. The CDR3 spans 16 residues. The CDR3 sequence is CASSLAQQAGNQPQHF. CDR3 sequence (DNA): TGTGCCAGCAGCTTGGCACAGCAGGCGGGCAATCAGCCCCAGCATTTT.

Of note for this clonotype: The CDR3 does not close with the conserved phenylalanine or tryptophan, likely indicating a read error. No DNA is shown, since the ends of the CDR3 on it are uncertain; the CDR3 is the one TCRdb lists. This chain links TRBV28 with TRBJ2-5; the DNA was not used to check the table's D call, TRBD2. Counting both end residues, the CDR3 totals 16 amino acids. The V gene's germline CDR1 is MDHEN and CDR2 SYDVKM. CDR3: CASSYSGRVYEQYFGN.

The chain employs TRBV2 and TRBJ2-7; 10 nucleotides line up with TRBD2. V lost 6 bases to trimming and J lost 6 bases; unmatched junction nucleotides: 11. The CDR3 is 15 amino acids. Germline lookup yields CDR1 SNHLY and CDR2 FYNNEI. This CDR3 is CASRASGSPLLEQYF. CDR3 in DNA: TGTGCCAGCAGGGCTAGCGGGAGTCCCCTCCTCGAGCAGTACTTC.

The V and J genes are TRBV3-1 and TRBJ2-4, with 9 bases that match TRBD2. Matching the DNA end better, TRBJ2-5 makes the J call doubtful. The CDR3 covers 17 residues. The V gene's germline CDR1 is LGHDT and CDR2 YNNKEL (reference sequence). The CDR3 is CASSEVLSGRFGETQYF. CDR3 DNA sequence: TGTGCCAGCAGCGAAGTATTGAGCGGGAGGTTTGGAGAGACCCAGTACTTC.

This clonotype was observed at least ten times. V and J are TRBV12-3 or TRBV12-4 and TRBJ2-1; tentatively, D is TRBD2 (5 bases). This CDR3 region has 15 residues. The V gene lost 7 bases and the J gene lost 2 bases, with 15 bases spanning the gap. CDR3: CASTHGLRAYNEQFF. The CDR3, as DNA: TGTGCCAGCACTCACGGGCTGAGGGCCTACAATGAGCAGTTCTTC.

The V and J genes are TRBV11-1 and TRBJ2-1, with a possible D match to TRBD2 (6 bases). Germline-derived CDR1 and CDR2 are SGHAT and FQDESV (reference sequence). The CDR3 is made up of 15 amino acids. V was shortened by 5 bases and J by 5 bases, with 16 bases between the two germline ends. The CDR3 is CASSPAGGLNNEQFF. In nucleotides, the CDR3 is TGTGCCAGCAGCCCAGCGGGCGGGTTAAACAATGAGCAGTTCTTC. The variable domain in full, with the rest retrieved from reference TRBV11-1 and TRBJ2-1, is EAEVAQSPRYKITEKSQAVAFWCDPISGHATLYWYRQILGQGPELLVQFQDESVVDDSQLPKDRFSAERLKGVDSTLKIQPAELGDSAMYLCASSPAGGLNNEQFFGPGTRLTVL.

There are many counts of this clonotype. This sequence joins TRBV28 and TRBJ2-7; unclear D gene. This CDR3 contains 14 residues. Germline V lookup: CDR1 MDHEN, CDR2 SYDVKM. V lost 6 bases and J 4 bases, leaving 16 bases between the germline ends. The CDR3 DNA reads as TGTGCCAGCAGGATTCCGGGCTCACGATACGAGCAGTACTTC. Translation gives CASRIPGSRYEQYF.

CDR3 nucleotide sequence: TGTGCCAGCAGTGGCGGGCGTGGCTATGGCTACACCTTC. Translating gives CASSGGRGYGYTF. The chain combines TRBV6-1 with TRBJ1-2; D not certain. Germline CDR1 is MNHNS and CDR2 is SASEGT. V lost 4 bases and J lost 4, with 10 bases in between. This CDR3 contains 13 residues.